The 6 T cell receptor beta chains listed next were all sequenced from one sample in a study of regulatory T cells in long-lasting Graves disease listed by TCRdb under 2021. According to the study, the label for this sample's time point signals: persistent/refractory GD, antithyroid drugs over 5 years with positive TRAb. For both TCR sequencing and RNA sequencing, RNA was extracted from PBMCs using TRIzol. Libraries came from multiplex PCR. These reads were obtained on an Illumina HiSeq 4000. TCR beta libraries were built with iRepertoire HTBI primers and Arm-PCR amplification of CDR3 regions. TCRdb passed the public sequencing reads through fastp at Q25 and MiXCR, retaining productive beta sequences. Each record represents a unique CDR3 protein, reported with the most common genes and DNA among its rows. This sample comprises 400,000 to 600,000 distinct CDR3 sequences, 20% to 25% of them detected only once. Roughly 7.1% of the sample rests with the top ten.

The sample was peripheral blood mononuclear cells (PBMCs), taken when the disease was refractory, from a patient treated with antithyroid drugs. These receptors all stem from a female donor with Graves disease.

This clonotype has only a few counts. The V and J genes are TRBV28 and TRBJ1-2; 8 nucleotides line up with TRBD1. V dropped 4 bases and J dropped 3; count of bases not matched to a gene: 4. Per the germline V gene, CDR1 is MDHEN and CDR2 is SYDVKM. The CDR3 sequence is 14 residues long. CDR3 nucleotide sequence: TGTGCCAGCAGTTCGGGACAGGCCGACTATGGCTACACCTTC. Its translation: CASSSGQADYGYTF.

This clonotype was seen only a few times. The chain employs TRBV6-1 and TRBJ2-7; D may be TRBD2 (6 bases). Germline lookup yields CDR1 MNHNS and CDR2 SASEGT. Trimming removed 11 bases at V and 2 bases at J, with 22 bases between. The length of the CDR3 is 15 residues. The CDR3 nucleotides read TGTGCCGCCGCCGGCGAGGGGAGGAGGACCTACGAGCAGTACTTC. Its translation: CAAAGEGRRTYEQYF.

CDR3 protein: CASSWGWENTIYF. The CDR3 bases are TGTGCCAGCAGCTGGGGTTGGGAAAACACCATATATTTT. The chain carries TRBV5-6 and TRBJ1-3; D unclear. The CDR3 runs 13 residues. Germline-derived CDR1 and CDR2 are SGHDT and YYEEEE. V lost 3 bases, J lost 6 bases, and 10 bases lay in between.

This sequence joins TRBV25-1 and TRBJ1-1; D remains unclear. In germline, CDR1 is MGHDK, CDR2 SYGVNS. Trimming removed 4 bases at V and 2 bases at J, with 11 bases between. The CDR3 consists of 14 residues. The CDR3, as DNA: TGTGCCAGCAGTGGCGCCCCGGAAAACACTGAAGCTTTCTTT. Amino acids: CASSGAPENTEAFF.

V is TRBV9 and J is TRBJ1-4; D gene unclear. V was shortened by 0 bases and J by 5 bases, with 14 bases between the two germline ends. This CDR3 contains 16 residues. The V gene's germline CDR1 is SGDLS and CDR2 YYNGEE. Written as DNA, the CDR3 is TGTGCCAGCAGCGTAGGGCAAGCCCCGGAAAATGAAAAACTGTTTTTT. Residues: CASSVGQAPENEKLFF.

J is TRBJ2-1 and V is TRBV20-1; possibly TRBD2 for D (6 bases). Deletions cut 0 bases from V and 8 bases from J, with 14 bases between. CDR1 and CDR2 (germline): DFQATT, SNEGSKA (reference sequence). This CDR3 has 14 residues. The CDR3 loop reads CSARDMGLPHEQFF. In DNA, the CDR3 is TGCAGTGCTAGAGATATGGGACTCCCCCATGAGCAGTTCTTC.